This T cell receptor (beta chain) was identified during a study of T-cell reconstitution after alpha-beta-depleted transplantation in children (dated by TCRdb to about 2016). About the study as a whole: T-cell immune reconstitution after TCRalphabeta/CD19-depleted allogeneic hematopoietic cell transplantation in children was quantitatively tracked in the study by means of TCR repertoire profiling.

Library prep was done by PCR. TCRdb records Illumina HiSeq 2500 as the sequencer. To normalize quantification of the TCRbeta repertoire, the TCR libraries were built with molecular barcoding that relied on unique molecular identifiers. TCRdb cleaned the public reads at Q25 with fastp, built clones with MiXCR and kept in-frame beta chains. Entries that share a CDR3 protein sequence are merged under the most common genes and DNA. In all, the sample holds about 610,000 distinct CDR3 sequences, and roughly 10% of those were seen once. The ten biggest clones cover about 4% of the sample. The germline V gene sets CDR1 to MGHRA and CDR2 to YSYEKL. V has 2 bases trimmed and J has 6 bases trimmed; junction bases matching no gene number 18. The CDR3 sequence holds 19 residues, the cysteine and phenylalanine included. The entry retains the CDR3 DNA only, 57 bases that are in frame from base 1. In this sample, this clonotype turned up a few times. It lacks a known antigen. Base qualities are not at hand, and no much larger clone is one base apart.

The receptor comes from a human donor who donated a stem cell graft to a child with acute myeloid leukemia. Sequencing used PBMCs from the stem cell graft donor, obtained from the stem cell graft. The chain is encoded by TRBV4-1 joined to TRBJ2-1; 8 of the junction bases match TRBD2. The bases are TGCGCCAGCAGCCAAAGAGGACCCTTCGACGGGAGGGGTCGCAATGAGCAGTTCTTC. The encoded protein is CASSQRGPFDGRGRNEQFF.